This entry lists 2 T cell receptor beta chains sequenced from one sample in a study of response to subunit inactivated influenza vaccine (dated by TCRdb to 2017 to 2018). Library creation used RT-PCR. The sample was run on an Illumina HiSeq 2500. TCRdb ran its own pipeline on the public reads, namely fastp trimming at Q25 and MiXCR clone calling, and kept in-frame beta chains. Every entry covers one CDR3 protein and lists the most common genes and DNA from its rows. In this sample the table shows hundreds of thousands of distinct CDR3 sequences, approximately 18% of which occur a single time. The top ten clonotypes cover roughly a tenth of the sample. Sequences were derived from PBMCs from blood, sampled about 5 days after vaccination. Receptor source: a man in his forties or fifties who received an inactivated influenza vaccine. Donor details come from another sample of the same person, matched by shared clones.

V and J are TRBV20-1 and TRBJ2-2; 7 nucleotides align to TRBD1. The V segment lost 1 base and the J segment 4 bases; nucleotides outside the gene matches: 6. The CDR3 has 15 amino acids. CDR1 is DFQATT, CDR2 SNEGSKA, per germline (reference sequence). CDR3 protein: CSARGRQGRTGELFF. The CDR3 region has the DNA TGCAGTGCTAGAGGAAGACAGGGCCGCACCGGGGAGCTGTTTTTT.

This clonotype came up a few times. The chain couples TRBV20-1 to TRBJ2-1; 8 positions agree with TRBD2. The germline gives CDR1 DFQATT, CDR2 SNEGSKA (reference sequence). Unmatched junction bases numbered 13, after V lost 6 bases and J lost 6 bases. There are 15 residues in the CDR3. The CDR3 coding sequence is TGCAGTGCACCCCCGGCGGTAGCGGGATCCAATGAGCAGTTCTTC. Its protein is CSAPPAVAGSNEQFF.